Below, 27 T cell receptor beta chains from the same sample are listed, as sequenced in a study of regulatory T cells in long-lasting Graves disease. Noted time point: newly diagnosed GD, antithyroid drugs for less than 3 months. RNA from PBMCs was the source of the TCR library. Libraries of TCR beta came from iRepertoire HTBI primers plus Arm-PCR of CDR3 regions. TCRdb analysed the multiplex PCR reads with MiXCR anew, one entry per CDR3 protein. The sample holds roughly 500,000 distinct CDR3 sequences, more than 10% seen once. The same sample was also studied in work on T cells in Graves' hyperthyroidism and ophthalmopathy.

The source material was peripheral blood mononuclear cells (PBMCs), sampled at new diagnosis, from a patient treated with antithyroid drugs. The receptor set was obtained from a woman in her twenties or thirties with Graves disease.

This clonotype has at least ten counts. The rearrangement uses TRBV2 and TRBJ2-1; D uncertain. Per germline, CDR1 SNHLY and CDR2 FYNNEI. This CDR3 spans 15 amino acids. V was clipped by 2 bases and J by 5 bases, with 13 bases between them. CDR3 in DNA: TGTGCCAGCAGTGAATCAGTGTTTTTCAACAATGAGCAGTTCTTC. Translated: CASSESVFFNNEQFF.

The chain combines TRBV5-5 with TRBJ2-1; D call uncertain. Per germline, CDR1 SGHKS and CDR2 YYEKEE (reference sequence). V lost 3 bases, J lost 7 bases, and 17 bases lay in between. The CDR3 covers 15 residues. Here the CDR3 DNA reads TGTGCCAGCAGCTGGCTTCGCCTTCTGTGGAATGAGCAGTTCTTC. Its protein is CASSWLRLLWNEQFF.

This clonotype was recorded at least ten times. The chain is built from TRBV27 and TRBJ2-2; 8 bases align to TRBD1. Trimming removed 2 bases from V and 5 bases from J; junction bases left unmatched: 4. Germline lookup yields CDR1 MNHEY and CDR2 SMNVEV (reference sequence). This CDR3 has 15 amino acids. The CDR3: CASSLAGGWTGELFF. In nucleotides, the CDR3 is TGTGCCAGCAGTTTAGCAGGGGGCTGGACCGGGGAGCTGTTTTTT.

The V gene is TRBV27, the J gene TRBJ1-6, with 9 bases matching TRBD1. V lost 5 bases to trimming and J lost 8 bases; unmatched junction nucleotides: 10. The CDR3 spans 16 residues. The germline V gene encodes CDR1 MNHEY and CDR2 SMNVEV (reference sequence). The CDR3 is CASSTKQGAKDSPLHF. In DNA, the CDR3 is TGTGCCAGCAGTACCAAACAGGGGGCGAAAGATTCACCCCTCCACTTT.

This clonotype was seen ten or more times. This chain uses TRBV20-1 with TRBJ2-1; tentatively, D is TRBD2 (7 bases). Between the trimmed V and J ends, which lost 0 bases and 8 bases, there was a span of 14 bases. The length of the CDR3 is 14 residues. Germline V gene data show CDR1 as DFQATT and CDR2 as SNEGSKA (reference sequence). DNA of the CDR3: TGCAGTGCTAGAGATCTGGGGGGGCCCTATGAGCAGTTCTTC. Protein product: CSARDLGGPYEQFF.

The table lists this clonotype with many counts. This rearrangement joins TRBV20-1 to TRBJ2-5; possibly TRBD2 for D (6 bases). The V gene's germline CDR1 is DFQATT and CDR2 SNEGSKA (reference sequence). The CDR3 sequence is 14 residues long. The V end was cut by 3 bases, the J end by 5 bases, with 16 bases between. CDR3 in amino acids: CSASLTAGGETQYF. The CDR3 bases are TGCAGTGCTAGTCTGACAGCTGGGGGGGAGACCCAGTACTTC.

Many counts were recorded for this clonotype. This chain joins TRBV15 and TRBJ2-1; no clear D gene. CDR3 size: 15 residues. The V and J ends lost 7 bases and 0 bases respectively, with 13 bases between them. CDR1 LNHNV and CDR2 YYDKDF come from the germline V gene (reference sequence). The CDR3 loop is CATTSDLSSYNEQFF. The CDR3 nucleotides are TGTGCCACCACCTCGGACCTTAGCTCCTACAATGAGCAGTTCTTC.

This clonotype was seen at least ten times. This rearrangement joins TRBV6-1 to TRBJ1-2; D uncertain. This CDR3 comprises 13 residues. Germline-derived CDR1 and CDR2 are MNHNS and SASEGT. V lost 7 bases and J lost 5, with 14 bases in between. The CDR3 protein is CASIPGGEYGYTF. DNA for the CDR3: TGTGCCAGCATCCCAGGTGGCGAATATGGCTACACCTTC.

This clonotype was counted between two and nine times. The chain has TRBV6-4 and TRBJ2-2; maybe TRBD2 (5 bases). V was shortened by 3 bases and J by 4 bases, with 9 bases between the two germline ends. The CDR3 sequence is 14 residues long. Germline V lookup: CDR1 MRHNA, CDR2 SNTAGT. Here the CDR3 DNA reads TGTGCCAGCAGTGAACTAGTGGGCACCGGGGAGCTGTTTTTT. This sequence encodes CASSELVGTGELFF.

A word on this clonotype: A single base is all that separates this from a far larger clone, so a read error is likely. V gene TRBV2 combines with J gene TRBJ2-1; D possibly matches TRBD1 or TRBD2 (8 bases each). Per the germline V gene, CDR1 is SNHLY and CDR2 is FYNNEI. V was cut by 6 bases and J by 10 bases, with 19 bases left in between. The CDR3 consists of 14 residues. The CDR3 sequence: CASSPRGGTGEQFF. In DNA form, the CDR3 reads TGTGCCAGCAGCCCCCGCGGGGGGACAGGAGAGCAGTTCTTC.

The sample holds many counts of this clonotype. The rearrangement uses TRBV20-1 and TRBJ1-2, with no clear D. Germline values: CDR1 DFQATT, CDR2 SNEGSKA (reference sequence). The V end was cut by 0 bases, the J end by 2 bases, with 13 bases between. The CDR3 is 15 amino acids. For the CDR3, the DNA is TGCAGTGCTAGAGATGGAGGGTTTGGGAACTATGGCTACACCTTC. As protein: CSARDGGFGNYGYTF.

There are many counts of this clonotype. J is TRBJ1-2 and V is TRBV7-8; TRBD1 agrees at 8 bases. CDR3 size: 13 residues. CDR1 is SGHVS and CDR2 is FQNEAQ in the germline V gene. V lost 5 bases and J lost 7; bases outside the gene matches: 6. CDR3 nucleotides: TGTGCCAGCAGCCAGCAGGGGGCAGCTGGCTACACCTTC. Translation gives CASSQQGAAGYTF.

V is TRBV12-3 or TRBV12-4 and J is TRBJ2-1, with 12 bases fitting TRBD2. The CDR3 consists of 18 residues. The junction had 7 bases not matched to a gene; V was cut back by 4 bases and J by 0 bases. CDR3 in DNA: TGTGCCAGCAGTTCCGGGACTAGCGGGCTTAGCTCCTACAATGAGCAGTTCTTC. Its translation is CASSSGTSGLSSYNEQFF.

This clonotype was seen at least ten times. This chain uses TRBV27 with TRBJ2-7; 12 positions agree with TRBD2. Germline CDR1 is MNHEY and CDR2 is SMNVEV (reference sequence). The CDR3 covers 17 residues. Trimming cost V 4 bases and J 0 bases; bases outside gene matches: 7. This CDR3 reads CASSSRTSGTRSYEQYF. DNA for the CDR3: TGTGCCAGCAGTTCTAGGACTAGCGGGACCCGCTCCTACGAGCAGTACTTC.

This clonotype came up a few times. One end of the junction varies from germline; a read error may be responsible. The chain uses TRBV28 and TRBJ2-7; D perhaps matches TRBD1 (6 bases). The CDR3 has 15 residues. Per germline, CDR1 MDHEN and CDR2 SYDVKM. The CDR3 loop is CASSLPGTLAYEQCF. In DNA form, the CDR3 reads TGTGCCAGCAGTCTCCCCGGGACATTGGCCTACGAGCAGTGCTTC.

This clonotype has ten or more counts. The chain combines TRBV28 with TRBJ2-1, with D possibly TRBD1 on 6 matching bases. The V end lost 5 bases, the J end lost 3 bases, and 14 bases lay between the germline ends. Germline CDR1 reads MDHEN; CDR2 reads SYDVKM. The CDR3 totals 15 residues. The CDR3 DNA reads TGTGCCAGCAGTACACAGGGCTTTCGCTACAATGAGCAGTTCTTC. It codes for CASSTQGFRYNEQFF. Supplemented by reference TRBV28 and TRBJ2-1, the full variable domain reads DVKVTQSSRYLVKRTGEKVFLECVQDMDHENMFWYRQDPGLGLRLIYFSYDVKMKEKGDIPEGYSVSREKKERFSLILESASTNQTSMYLCASSTQGFRYNEQFFGPGTRLTVL.

This clonotype showed up just once. The chain employs TRBV11-2 and TRBJ2-3; 12 bases line up with TRBD2. This CDR3 has 15 amino acids. The germline CDR1 and CDR2 sequences are SGHAT and FQNNGV. J was trimmed by 2 bases and V by 5 bases; bases with no gene match: 2. CDR3 nucleotide sequence: TGTGCCAGCAGCCGGACTAGCGGGGACACAGATACGCAGTATTTT. Translating gives CASSRTSGDTDTQYF.

This clonotype was counted only a few times. The rearrangement joins TRBV5-1 to TRBJ2-7; 9 bases align to TRBD1. With 5 bases clipped from V and 0 bases from J, the junction kept 6 bases outside the gene matches. Germline assignment: CDR1 SGHRS and CDR2 YFSETQ. The length of the CDR3 is 15 residues. Here the CDR3 reads CASSNLDRGSYEQYF. The CDR3 coding sequence is TGCGCCAGCAGTAACCTGGACAGGGGCTCCTACGAGCAGTACTTC.

This clonotype was detected ten times or more. The chain carries TRBV28 and TRBJ1-2; 8 nucleotides align to TRBD1. Germline V gene data show CDR1 as MDHEN and CDR2 as SYDVKM. Trimming cost V 7 bases and J 0 bases; bases outside gene matches: 1. CDR3 size: 13 residues. The CDR3 nucleotides are TGTGCCAGCACGACAGGGGCTAACTATGGCTACACCTTC. Its translation: CASTTGANYGYTF.

This clonotype has only one observation. This chain connects TRBV4-3 to TRBJ2-1; 8 nucleotides agree with TRBD2. CDR1 and CDR2 from the germline V gene are LGHNA and YSLEER. V trimming: 4 bases; J trimming: 2 bases; junction bases outside the gene matches: 4. CDR3 size: 15 residues. Here the CDR3 reads CASSREREPYNEQFF. DNA for the CDR3: TGCGCCAGCAGCCGAGAGCGGGAGCCCTACAATGAGCAGTTCTTC.

This clonotype was counted at least ten times. The chain joins TRBV20-1 to TRBJ1-5, with D tentatively TRBD1 (5 bases). The CDR3 sequence is 12 residues long. CDR1 is DFQATT, CDR2 SNEGSKA, per germline (reference sequence). V lost 4 bases and J 7 bases, leaving 11 bases between the germline ends. CDR3 bases: TGCAGTGCTAAACCCCAGGGACAGCCCCAGCATTTT. Translation gives CSAKPQGQPQHF.

The chain links TRBV6-1 to TRBJ2-1; perhaps TRBD1 as D (5 bases). This CDR3 is built from 13 residues. The V end was cut by 6 bases, the J end by 9 bases, with 15 bases between. CDR1 MNHNS and CDR2 SASEGT come from the germline V gene. CDR3 DNA sequence: TGTGCCAGCAGCTCTGAGCAAAGGGGTGAGCAGTTCTTC. Its protein is CASSSEQRGEQFF.

This clonotype came up many times. The chain has TRBV27 and TRBJ1-2; D gene uncertain. Trimming shortened V by 4 bases and J by 1 base, and 19 bases separated the two germline ends. CDR1 is MNHEY and CDR2 is SMNVEV in the germline V gene (reference sequence). CDR3 length equals 17 residues. CDR3 in amino acids: CASSSRQWEGLNYGYTF. The CDR3 DNA reads TGTGCCAGCAGTTCTCGTCAATGGGAGGGTCTTAACTATGGCTACACCTTC.

This clonotype was recorded many times. The CDR3 reads CAISRGQGSYEQYF. DNA of the CDR3: TGTGCCATCAGCCGTGGACAGGGGTCGTACGAGCAGTACTTC. The chain recombines TRBV10-3 with TRBJ2-7, with 9 bases matching TRBD1. The CDR3 extends over 14 amino acids. V was pared by 6 bases and J by 4 bases, with 7 bases of the junction left unmatched. In germline, CDR1 is ENHRY, CDR2 SYGVKD.

Note on this clonotype: It may be a read error: a sequence one base away is much more abundant. The chain is built from TRBV6-1 and TRBJ2-1, with no clear D. Per the germline V gene, CDR1 is MNHNS and CDR2 is SASEGT. V lost 0 bases, J lost 10 bases, and 13 bases lay in between. The CDR3 runs to 14 residues. The CDR3, as DNA: TGTGCCAGCAGTGAAGCGGCAGGATTCTACGAGCAGTTCTTC. It specifies CASSEAAGFYEQFF.

The V call is TRBV7-2, the J call TRBJ1-2, with unresolved D. V was cut by 2 bases and J by 4 bases, with 11 bases left in between. CDR3 length: 14 amino acids. The germline CDR1 and CDR2 sequences are SGHTA and FQGNSA. CDR3 in amino acids: CASSLNAGGYGYTF. CDR3 coding DNA: TGTGCCAGCAGCTTAAACGCAGGAGGCTATGGCTACACCTTC.

This clonotype was found many times. The genes are TRBV4-2 and TRBJ2-1, with TRBD2 as a possible D gene (6 bases). V lost 4 bases and J lost 6, with 10 bases in between. The CDR3 sequence is 13 residues long. Germline V gene data show CDR1 as LGHNA and CDR2 as YNFKEQ. CDR3 sequence (DNA): TGTGCCAGCAGCCCGCCAGCGGGCAATGAGCAGTTCTTC. Encoded protein: CASSPPAGNEQFF.